The rows below give T cell receptor beta chains drawn from one sample of a study of regulatory T cells in long-lasting Graves disease. MiXCR, applied by TCRdb to the multiplex PCR reads, yields one record per CDR3 protein. This sample has about 500,000 distinct CDR3 sequences, with 15% to 20% found just once. These data also featured in a second study, about T cells in Graves' hyperthyroidism and ophthalmopathy.

Source: peripheral blood mononuclear cells (PBMCs), taken at new diagnosis, from a patient treated with antithyroid drugs. Receptors originate from a man in his forties or fifties with Graves disease. The CDR3 runs from the conserved cysteine through the conserved F or W. The D gene is left open where the match is weak. Expanded clones are given a class, and other clones once, few, many or no size at all.

clone_size j_call cdr3_length v_call d_call cdr3_nt cdr3_aa
many TRBJ2-7 15 TRBV2 TRBD2 TGTGCCAGCACAGCGGGACTAGCGGGGAGATACGAGCAGTACTTC CASTAGLAGRYEQYF
many TRBJ2-1 16 TRBV6-2/TRBV6-3 TRBD2 TGTGCCAGCAGTTCCTTAGCGGGTCCCACCTACAATGAGCAGTTCTTC CASSSLAGPTYNEQFF
few TRBJ2-3 15 TRBV7-9 . TGTGCCAGCAGCTCGGGACGGATAATCACAGATACGCAGTATTTT CASSSGRIITDTQYF
many TRBJ2-7 12 TRBV30 TRBD1 TGTGCCTGGAGTGACAGGGGCCACGAGCAGTACTTC CAWSDRGHEQYF
many TRBJ2-1 14 TRBV7-9 . TGTGCCAGCGGGGCCCTAAATAACTACAATGAGCAGTTCTTC CASGALNNYNEQFF
. TRBJ2-1 15 TRBV19 TRBD1 TGTGCCAGTAGTACGACAGGGCTTAGCTACAATGAGCAGTTCTTC CASSTTGLSYNEQFF
few TRBJ1-1 14 TRBV20-1 TRBD1 TGCAGTGCTAGGGGGACAGGGCGGCGGACTGAAGCTTTCTTT CSARGTGRRTEAFF
. TRBJ2-1 11 TRBV20-1 . TGCAGTGCTCCTAGACAGAATGAGCAGTTCTTC CSAPRQNEQFF
. TRBJ2-3 14 TRBV29-1 . TGCAGCGTTGAGGGTAGCCATCGCACAGATACGCAGTATTTT CSVEGSHRTDTQYF
many TRBJ1-5 13 TRBV30 TRBD1 TGTGCCTGGAGTGGACAGGGCAGGGGGCCCCAGCATTTT CAWSGQGRGPQHF
many TRBJ2-7 15 TRBV20-1 . TGCAGTGCTAGAGATCTTGGGGATAGCTCCTACGAGCAGTACTTC CSARDLGDSSYEQYF
. TRBJ2-7 16 TRBV28 . TGTGCCAGCAGTGCCTTCTATTCGGGAGTTAGAAACGAGCAGTACTTC CASSAFYSGVRNEQYF
. TRBJ1-5 14 TRBV14 . TGTGCCAGCAGCGTAGCCCCCCAGGATCAGCCCCAGCATTTT CASSVAPQDQPQHF
few TRBJ1-6 15 TRBV7-9 TRBD1 TGTGCCAGCAGCTTCGGACAGGGGGCGCGGTCACCCCTCCACTTT CASSFGQGARSPLHF
. TRBJ1-1 11 TRBV29-1 . TGCAGCGTTGCGGTGAACACTGAAGCTTTCTTT CSVAVNTEAFF
many TRBJ2-1 13 TRBV30 . TGTGCCTGGAGTGTTGGCAGATACAATGAGCAGTTCTTC CAWSVGRYNEQFF
. TRBJ2-3 19 TRBV5-4 . TGTGCCAGCAGCTGGGGTTCGTCGGGAGTGAGGACTAGCACAGATACGCAGTATTTT CASSWGSSGVRTSTDTQYF
. TRBJ2-5 16 TRBV7-3 TRBD1 TGTGCCAGCAGCTTAAAGGGACAGGGATCCGGAGAGACCCAGTACTTC CASSLKGQGSGETQYF
few TRBJ2-7 14 TRBV2 TRBD1 TGTGCCACCAGGTCGGGACAGGGGACTTACGAGCAGTACTTC CATRSGQGTYEQYF
many TRBJ2-4 14 TRBV5-1 . TGCGCCAGCAGCCCACGAAGTTTGGAGGATAATCAGTACTTC CASSPRSLEDNQYF
many TRBJ2-7 15 TRBV30 TRBD2 TGTGCCTGGAAACCCCTAGCGGGATTTTCCCACGAGCAGTACTTC CAWKPLAGFSHEQYF
many TRBJ1-4 15 TRBV11-2 . TGTGCCAGCAGCCGCAATCCGGCGAGGAATGAAAAACTGTTTTTT CASSRNPARNEKLFF
. TRBJ2-1 18 TRBV7-2 TRBD2 TGTGCCAGCAGCCCGGGGGGTCTAGCGGGAGGGAAGGGGAATGAGCAGTTCTTC CASSPGGLAGGKGNEQFF
. TRBJ2-5 14 TRBV19 . TGTGCCAGTAGTGTAACAGGAGTGCAAGAGACCCAGTACTTC CASSVTGVQETQYF
. TRBJ2-1 12 TRBV20-1 . TGCAGTGCTAGAGAGATCGGCATTGAGCAGTTCTTC CSAREIGIEQFF
. TRBJ2-1 18 TRBV6-1 TRBD2 TGTGCCAGCACTCCAGGGACTAGCGGGAGTGCTACCTACAATGAGCAGTTCTTC CASTPGTSGSATYNEQFF
many TRBJ2-1 14 TRBV6-1 TRBD2 TGTGCCAGCAGTCCCGGACTAGCGCCGAATAAGCAGTTCTTC CASSPGLAPNKQFF
. TRBJ1-1 14 TRBV5-1 . TGCGCCAGCAGCGGAAATACCGGGGGGACTGAAGCTTTCTTT CASSGNTGGTEAFF
many TRBJ1-2 13 TRBV28 . TGTGCCAGCAGTTTCGGGGGCGCTAATGGCTACACCTTC CASSFGGANGYTF
few TRBJ1-6 15 TRBV15 . TGTGCCACCAGGATATCCCGGGGGGGAAATTCACCCCTCCACTTT CATRISRGGNSPLHF
few TRBJ2-3 19 TRBV5-1 TRBD2 TGCGCCAGCAGCTTGGAACCGGGACTAGCGGTACCAGGGGCAGATACGCAGTATTTT CASSLEPGLAVPGADTQYF
few TRBJ2-1 19 TRBV5-4 TRBD2 TGTGCCAGCAGCCCGTGGACTAGCGGGAGGACCTGGGCCCACAATGAGCAGTTCTTC CASSPWTSGRTWAHNEQFF
many TRBJ2-7 11 TRBV19 . TGTGCCAGTAGGTTGGGCGAGCAGTGGTACTTC CASRLGEQWYF
many TRBJ2-2 15 TRBV12-3/TRBV12-4 TRBD2 TGTGCCAGCAGTTCCCGAGCGGGATACACCGGGGAGCTGTTTTTT CASSSRAGYTGELFF
. TRBJ2-7 14 TRBV9 TRBD2 TGTGCCAGCAGCGTAGCGGGGGGGATGTACGAGCAGTACTTC CASSVAGGMYEQYF
. TRBJ2-7 16 TRBV5-4 . TGTGCCAGCAGCTTGGGAACCTCCATAAGCTCCTACGAGCAGTACTTC CASSLGTSISSYEQYF
few TRBJ2-6 17 TRBV5-4 TRBD2 TGTGCCAGCAGCTTCGGCGGGAGGAGCTCTGGGGCCAACGTCCTGACTTTC CASSFGGRSSGANVLTF
many TRBJ1-2 13 TRBV5-1 . TGCGCCAGCAGCTCACAGGACTACTATGGCTACACCTTC CASSSQDYYGYTF
many TRBJ2-3 16 TRBV28 TRBD2 TGTGCCAGCAGTTTATTGGGTAGGGGAGGGTCGGATACGCAGTATTTT CASSLLGRGGSDTQYF
. TRBJ2-1 15 TRBV5-4 TRBD2 TGTGCCAGCAGCACGACTAGCGGGAGGTCAAATGAGCAGTTCTTC CASSTTSGRSNEQFF
few TRBJ2-3 13 TRBV14 . TGTGCCAGCAGCCAAGTAGGTTCGGGTACGCAGTATTTT CASSQVGSGTQYF
many TRBJ1-5 14 TRBV20-1 . TGCAGTGCAGAGATTTGGGGGCCGGGTCAGCCCCAGCATTTT CSAEIWGPGQPQHF
many TRBJ2-2 14 TRBV10-3 . TGTGCCATCAGTCCGACAGGCCAGGTTGGGGAGCTGTTTTTT CAISPTGQVGELFF
. TRBJ2-7 15 TRBV28 TRBD2 TGTGCCAGCAGTTTATCTAGCGGAGGGCTCTACGAGCAGCACTTC CASSLSSGGLYEQHF
many TRBJ2-5 14 TRBV12-3/TRBV12-4 . TGTGCCAGCAGTTTACGCGCGGGAAGCGAGACCCAGTACTTC CASSLRAGSETQYF
. TRBJ2-5 12 TRBV29-1 . TGCAGCGTTGACGGGGGCGCAGAGACCCAGTACTTC CSVDGGAETQYF